This TCR beta chain came from a study of T cells expressing NK-cell markers. Per germline, CDR1 MNHEY and CDR2 SVGEGT. This CDR3 is built from 16 residues. TCRdb processed the 5' RACE reads again and assigns one entry to each CDR3 protein, with no DNA. The listing records about 160,000 distinct CDR3 sequences. The specimen was blood T cells: a sorted CD56 or NKG2C T cell subset, CD4+ or CD8+ T cells, or bulk PBMC T cells (not recorded which). The source of this sequence is a man aged 18 to 69 in good health. The chain couples TRBV6-2 or TRBV6-3 to TRBJ2-7; TCRdb's D call, TRBD1, is unchecked because there is no DNA. The CDR3 loop reads CASSRPGAGGDHEQYF.